This paragraph covers one T cell receptor beta chain sequence. No antigen is known for it. The entry originates in a study of CD8 T cells in ankylosing spondylitis. Libraries of TCR beta came from quantitative 5'-RACE with molecular barcodes. TCRdb processed the 5' RACE reads anew with MiXCR; each CDR3 protein has one entry. The sample contains roughly 450,000 distinct CDR3 sequences, 25% to 30% of which appear only once. Findings of the study overall: Disease-linked clones reportedly showed significant enrichment in matched ankylosing spondylitis synovial fluid. Relatively rare in peripheral blood, disease-linked clones were also CD8+. In reactive arthritis synovial fluid and blood, some motif variants had been reported before. Characteristic of ankylosing spondylitis blood, it appeared, was a TCR beta motif comprising roughly eight highly homologous variants.

Trimming pared 0 bases from V and 5 bases from J, leaving 13 bases between. CDR1 SGHDT and CDR2 YYEEEE come from the germline V gene. The CDR3 is 15 residues long. The material sequenced was blood, either unsorted or a sorted T cell fraction (not recorded which). This chain connects TRBV5-6 to TRBJ2-3; tentatively, D is TRBD2 (5 bases). The TCR originated in a male donor with ankylosing spondylitis. CDR3 nucleotide sequence: TGTGCCAGCAGCTTGGAGAGGGCGACGAAAGATACGCAGTATTTT. Amino acid sequence: CASSLERATKDTQYF.